What follows are 7 T cell receptor beta chains derived from one specimen sequenced in a study of cytomegalovirus exposure and HLA in healthy donors. Assay: immunoSEQ multiplex PCR; the TCRdb copy retains only in-frame clones and omits some. The repertoire includes some 200,000 clones, about 86% of them detected once, and approximately 3% sits in the top ten. The sample consisted of PBMCs. These TCRs come from a woman in her late teens or twenties in good health and CMV-seropositive.

The V and J genes are TRBV5-1 and TRBJ2-1, with 7 bases that match TRBD1. From germline, CDR1 is SGHRS and CDR2 YFSETQ. This CDR3 has 14 residues. Trimming at V came to 1 base and at J to 5 bases, leaving 3 bases not matched to a gene. The CDR3 nucleotides read TGCGCCAGCAGCTTGACCGGGACAGACAATGAGCAGTTCTTC. The encoded protein is CASSLTGTDNEQFF.

The rearrangement joins TRBV13 to TRBJ2-7; 10 bases map to TRBD1. Germline values: CDR1 PRHDT, CDR2 FYEKMQ (reference sequence). The CDR3 is 13 amino acids. V was pared by 8 bases and J by 4 bases, with 5 bases of the junction left unmatched. The CDR3 DNA follows: TGTGCCAGCCGGACAGGGGGAGATTACGAGCAGTACTTC. This translates into CASRTGGDYEQYF.

The gene calls are TRBV5-6 and TRBJ1-2, with 8 bases aligning to TRBD1. This CDR3 spans 14 amino acids. With 4 bases clipped from V and 5 bases from J, the junction kept 7 bases outside the gene matches. Germline loops: CDR1 SGHDT, CDR2 YYEEEE. In DNA, the CDR3 is TGTGCCAGCAGCAAGACAGGGGTTAGTTATGGCTACACCTTC. Residues: CASSKTGVSYGYTF. Full variable domain (missing parts from reference TRBV5-6 and TRBJ1-2): DAGVTQSPTHLIKTRGQQVTLRCSPKSGHDTVSWYQQALGQGPQFIFQYYEEEERQRGNFPDRFSGHQFPNYSSELNVNALLLGDSALYLCASSKTGVSYGYTFGSGTRLTVV.

The V call is TRBV2, the J call TRBJ1-2; D might be TRBD1 (6 bases). From germline, CDR1 is SNHLY and CDR2 FYNNEI. The CDR3 length is 16 residues. The germline V and J ends were trimmed by 7 bases and 3 bases, with 21 bases remaining between them. The chain's CDR3 is CASTLLKPTGYYGYTF. DNA of the CDR3: TGTGCCAGCACCCTACTAAAGCCGACAGGCTACTATGGCTACACCTTC.

V usage is TRBV4-1 and J usage is TRBJ2-7; tentatively, D is TRBD1 (5 bases). The CDR3 covers 14 residues. Trimming shortened V by 0 bases and J by 2 bases, and 8 bases separated the two germline ends. CDR1 is MGHRA and CDR2 is YSYEKL in the germline V gene. The CDR3 DNA reads TGCGCCAGCAGCCAAGATTTGGGGCCCTACGAGCAGTACTTC. Its translation is CASSQDLGPYEQYF.

The genes are TRBV21-1 and TRBJ1-1. TRBV21-1 is a known pseudogene. The CDR3 is made up of 12 amino acids. The CDR3, as DNA: TGTGCCAGCAGCAGAGCCTACACTGAAGCTTTCTTT. It codes for CASSRAYTEAFF.

V is TRBV6-5 and J is TRBJ1-5; D possibly corresponds to TRBD1 (5 bases). The CDR3 is made up of 13 amino acids. Germline CDR1 and CDR2: MNHEY and SVGAGI. V lost 5 bases, J lost 8 bases, and 13 bases lay in between. The CDR3 DNA is TGTGCCAGCAGTCCTGTAACAGGAGAGCCCCAGCATTTT. It codes for CASSPVTGEPQHF.